These 15 T cell receptor beta chains were sequenced from one sample in a study of T cell repertoires in cytomegalovirus infection. Their antigens are not known. MiXCR, applied by TCRdb to the reads, yields one record per CDR3 protein. The data hold fewer than 900,000 distinct CDR3 sequences, with roughly 28% observed a single time. The specimen was cultured CD8+ T cells from PBMCs, collected from culture after CMV antigen stimulation. The receptors originated from a human donor in good health (CMV status not recorded). Some clones in this sample may be carry-over from other donors' samples.

V and J are TRBV15 and TRBJ1-2, with TRBD1 matching 7 bases. The CDR3 consists of 15 residues. With 5 bases clipped from V and 2 bases from J, the junction kept 8 bases outside the gene matches. CDR1 LNHNV and CDR2 YYDKDF come from the germline V gene (reference sequence). The CDR3 DNA follows: TGTGCCACCAGCCCTCTAACAGGGGAAAACTATGGCTACACCTTC. Its protein product is CATSPLTGENYGYTF.

This clonotype was seen ten or more times. Written as DNA, the CDR3 is TGTGCCAGCCGGGACGGGTATAGCAATCAGCCCCAGCATTTT. It specifies CASRDGYSNQPQHF. The chain combines TRBV12-3 or TRBV12-4 with TRBJ1-5, with D possibly matching TRBD1 (5 bases). Trimming took off 8 bases at V and 0 bases at J, with 11 bases between the two ends. CDR3 length: 14 residues.

This clonotype has only a few counts. This chain uses TRBV6-1 with TRBJ1-2, with D possibly matching TRBD1 (5 bases). Trimming removed 4 bases from V and 3 bases from J, with 15 bases in between. The germline CDR1 and CDR2 sequences are MNHNS and SASEGT. The CDR3 covers 15 residues. The CDR3 nucleotides read TGTGCCAGCAGTGGAGAAGGGGATTTGGACTATGGCTACACCTTC. This gives the protein CASSGEGDLDYGYTF.

This chain joins TRBV2 and TRBJ1-2; no clear D. The germline V and J ends were trimmed by 0 bases and 0 bases, with 14 bases remaining between them. Germline V lookup: CDR1 SNHLY, CDR2 FYNNEI. The CDR3 is 17 residues long. CDR3 loop: CASSEASLSLANYGYTF. The CDR3 bases are TGTGCCAGCAGTGAAGCTTCTTTGAGTCTAGCTAACTATGGCTACACCTTC.

V usage is TRBV27 and J usage is TRBJ1-2; D is possibly TRBD1 (6 bases). The CDR3 is 14 amino acids. V was trimmed by 5 bases and J by 8 bases, leaving 18 bases between them. Germline values: CDR1 MNHEY, CDR2 SMNVEV (reference sequence). CDR3 protein: CASSLTPGDWGYTF. CDR3 in DNA: TGTGCCAGCAGTCTAACGCCAGGGGACTGGGGCTACACCTTC.

The rearrangement joins TRBV4-3 to TRBJ2-5, with a tentative D call TRBD2 (5 bases). Trimming took off 0 bases at V and 5 bases at J, with 13 bases between the two ends. Germline values: CDR1 LGHNA, CDR2 YSLEER. There are 15 residues in the CDR3. CDR3 sequence reads: CASSQDAATGETQYF. In DNA form, the CDR3 reads TGCGCCAGCAGCCAAGATGCCGCCACGGGGGAGACCCAGTACTTC.

V gene TRBV10-2 combines with J gene TRBJ1-2; D is undetermined. The ends were cut back, 3 bases at V and 6 bases at J, with 11 bases in the middle. Germline V lookup: CDR1 WSHSY, CDR2 SAAADI. The CDR3 sequence is 13 residues long. CDR3 residues: CASSEGGPDGYTF. Here the CDR3 DNA reads TGCGCCAGCAGTGAAGGTGGTCCTGATGGCTACACCTTC.

CDR3 nucleotide sequence: TGTGCCAGCAGCCCTGGGACCCTCGGATGGAGCGAGCAGTACTTC. It encodes CASSPGTLGWSEQYF. The V gene is TRBV5-4, the J gene TRBJ2-7; TRBD1 or TRBD2 may be the D gene (5 bases each). The CDR3 runs to 15 residues. Looked up from germline, CDR1 is SGHNT and CDR2 is YYREEE (reference sequence). Trimming pared 4 bases from V and 6 bases from J, leaving 20 bases between. Drawing the rest from reference TRBV5-4 and TRBJ2-7, the complete variable domain is ETGVTQSPTHLIKTRGQQVTLRCSSQSGHNTVSWYQQALGQGPQFIFQYYREEENGRGNFPPRFSGLQFPNYSSELNVNALELDDSALYLCASSPGTLGWSEQYFGPGTRLTVT.

This chain joins TRBV5-1 and TRBJ2-1; TRBD1 aligns across 7 bases. Unmatched junction bases numbered 8, after V lost 3 bases and J lost 8 bases. Per germline, CDR1 SGHRS and CDR2 YFSETQ. This CDR3 is built from 14 residues. The CDR3 here is CASSSGTVGYEQFF. The CDR3 nucleotides read TGCGCCAGCAGCTCCGGGACAGTCGGCTATGAGCAGTTCTTC.

This clonotype came up a few times. The V call is TRBV19, the J call TRBJ1-6; D is unresolved. Per germline, CDR1 LNHDA and CDR2 SQIVND (reference sequence). This CDR3 comprises 14 residues. V was clipped by 3 bases and J by 5 bases, with 8 bases between them. In DNA form, the CDR3 reads TGTGCCAGTAGTATTGCGGTTAATAATTCACCCCTCCACTTT. Its translation is CASSIAVNNSPLHF.

The chain links TRBV28 to TRBJ2-3, with D unclear. The CDR3 has 14 residues. Trimming took off 7 bases at V and 2 bases at J, with 13 bases between the two ends. Germline lookup yields CDR1 MDHEN and CDR2 SYDVKM. CDR3 DNA sequence: TGTGCCAGCACCCCCGTCCGGACCACAGATACGCAGTATTTT. Residues: CASTPVRTTDTQYF. The full variable domain, completed using reference TRBV28 and TRBJ2-3, is DVKVTQSSRYLVKRTGEKVFLECVQDMDHENMFWYRQDPGLGLRLIYFSYDVKMKEKGDIPEGYSVSREKKERFSLILESASTNQTSMYLCASTPVRTTDTQYFGPGTRLTVL.

The table lists this clonotype with a few counts. The rearrangement links TRBV5-1 to TRBJ1-1; 8 bases agree with TRBD1. Germline-derived CDR1 and CDR2 are SGHRS and YFSETQ. V gave up 3 bases and J gave up 1 base; unmatched junction bases: 5. The CDR3 contains 15 residues. This chain's CDR3 is CASSSTGTGNTEAFF. DNA of the CDR3: TGCGCCAGCAGCTCCACCGGGACAGGGAACACTGAAGCTTTCTTT.

This clonotype was seen more than once but under ten times. In DNA form, the CDR3 reads TGTGCCAGCAGCTCCGACGAGACCTTCGAGCAGTACGTC. This translates into CASSSDETFEQYV. The rearrangement links TRBV7-2 to TRBJ2-7, with unresolved D. CDR1 and CDR2 (germline): SGHTA, FQGNSA. The ends were cut back, 4 bases at V and 6 bases at J, with 13 bases in the middle. The CDR3 runs 13 residues.

The chain employs TRBV5-1 and TRBJ2-3; no firm D call. Looked up from germline, CDR1 is SGHRS and CDR2 is YFSETQ. CDR3 length: 16 amino acids. V shed 2 bases and J shed 4 bases, with 17 bases lying between them. The CDR3 here is CASSFGPPGSADTQYF. Here the CDR3 DNA reads TGCGCCAGCAGCTTCGGTCCACCTGGCAGCGCAGATACGCAGTATTTT.

The DNA for the CDR3 is TGTGCCAGCAGCCCCCCGGCTGTTTTGGATTCACCCCTCCACTTT. Translated: CASSPPAVLDSPLHF. J is TRBJ1-6 and V is TRBV28; D remains ambiguous. Germline V lookup: CDR1 MDHEN, CDR2 SYDVKM. The CDR3 extends over 15 amino acids. V was shortened by 6 bases and J by 8 bases, with 17 bases between the two germline ends.